A single sample is the source of the 20 T cell receptor beta chains below, sequenced in a study of cytomegalovirus exposure and HLA in healthy donors (dated by TCRdb to 2016 to 2017). Library preparation used the immunoSEQ multiplex PCR assay. For the multiplex PCR, a mixture combining 60 forward primers for TCR Vbeta segments and 13 reverse primers for TCR Jbeta segments was used. Here the immuneACCESS table is served through TCRdb, limited to in-frame sequences with V and J called. Missing clones are a known gap in these copies; in checked studies unresolved V genes cover under half, and the rest lacks a known reason. The sample contains some 180,000 clones, around 82% of them found a single time. Roughly 13% of the sample goes to the ten largest clones. Source material: PBMCs. All receptors derive from a woman younger than 45 in good health and CMV-seropositive.

The chain couples TRBV10-3 to TRBJ2-2; possibly TRBD2 for D (5 bases). V lost 4 bases, J lost 4 bases, and 10 bases lay in between. The CDR3 loop spans 14 amino acids. Germline-derived CDR1 and CDR2 are ENHRY and SYGVKD. The CDR3, as DNA: TGTGCCATCAGTGGCGGGTGGGCCACCGGGGAGCTGTTTTTT. It codes for CAISGGWATGELFF.

The chain recombines TRBV12-2 with TRBJ2-2; the table assigns TRBD1, which was not confirmed against the DNA. TRBV12-2 is listed as a pseudogene. The CDR3 consists of 17 residues. For the CDR3, the DNA is TGTGCAAGTCGCTTAGCGTCCGGGACAGGGGACACCGGGGAGCTGTTTTTT. It is translated as CASRLASGTGDTGELFF.

This chain links TRBV13 with TRBJ2-7, with D possibly matching TRBD1 (6 bases). The V gene lost 4 bases and the J gene lost 4 bases, with 20 bases spanning the gap. Germline-derived CDR1 and CDR2 are PRHDT and FYEKMQ (reference sequence). This CDR3 contains 16 residues. CDR3 sequence reads: CASSSGHVIGQYEQYF. In DNA form, the CDR3 reads TGTGCCAGCAGCTCGGGACACGTTATAGGTCAGTACGAGCAGTACTTC.

As concerns this clone: One junction end disagrees with the germline gene, perhaps due to a read error. The chain recombines TRBV7-9 with TRBJ2-2; D gene unclear. This CDR3 has 15 residues. Germline V gene lookup returns CDR1 SEHNR and CDR2 FQNEAQ (reference sequence). The CDR3 sequence is CSSSPNTQTTGELFF. For the CDR3, the DNA is TGTTCCAGCAGCCCAAATACACAGACCACCGGGGAGCTGTTTTTT.

This chain joins TRBV10-3 and TRBJ2-7; 10 bases match TRBD1. This CDR3 has 14 residues. The germline CDR1 and CDR2 sequences are ENHRY and SYGVKD. The V and J ends lost 2 bases and 4 bases, in that order; junction bases with no gene match: 2. The CDR3 loop reads CAISEGGQGYEQYF. For the CDR3, the DNA is TGTGCCATCAGTGAGGGGGGACAGGGGTACGAGCAGTACTTC.

The rearrangement joins TRBV6-1 to TRBJ2-5; TRBD2 matches at 7 bases. Near its end, the DNA agrees better with TRBJ2-7, so the J call may be wrong. Germline CDR1 reads MNHNS; CDR2 reads SASEGT. This CDR3 spans 16 amino acids. This chain's CDR3 is CASSEASGTTDYEQYF. In DNA form, the CDR3 reads TGTGCCAGCAGTGAAGCCTCCGGGACTACGGATTACGAGCAGTACTTC.

A few counts support this clone. J is TRBJ2-7 and V is TRBV5-1, with unresolved D. V shed 0 bases and J shed 0 bases, with 7 bases lying between them. There are 14 residues in the CDR3. CDR1 and CDR2 (germline): SGHRS, YFSETQ. CDR3 bases: TGCGCCAGCAGCTTGGTTCTGAGCTCCTACGAGCAGTACTTC. Translated: CASSLVLSSYEQYF.

The chain uses TRBV20-1 and TRBJ2-7, with TRBD2 matching over 10 bases. V trimming: 6 bases; J trimming: 11 bases; junction bases outside the gene matches: 7. Germline V gene sequence: CDR1 DFQATT, CDR2 SNEGSKA (reference sequence). The CDR3 totals 11 residues. The chain's CDR3 is CSASAGTSEYF. The CDR3 nucleotides read TGCAGTGCGAGCGCCGGGACTAGCGAGTACTTC.

This clone has a single count. The genes are TRBV5-6 and TRBJ2-7; weak D call: TRBD2 (6 bases). The CDR3 runs to 15 residues. V was pared by 2 bases and J by 2 bases, with 14 bases between. The germline gives CDR1 SGHDT, CDR2 YYEEEE. The DNA for the CDR3 is TGTGCCAGCAGCTTAACGGGGACTGAGGCCTACGAGCAGTACTTC. Translation: CASSLTGTEAYEQYF.

The rearrangement links TRBV19 to TRBJ2-7; possibly TRBD1 for D (5 bases). With 1 base removed from V and 6 bases from J, the gap between germline ends came to 13 bases. This CDR3 is built from 14 residues. Per the germline V gene, CDR1 is LNHDA and CDR2 is SQIVND (reference sequence). The CDR3 loop is CASSIAHRQSEQYF. As DNA, the CDR3 is TGTGCCAGTAGTATAGCCCATAGACAGTCCGAGCAGTACTTC. The full variable domain, in which reference TRBV19 and TRBJ2-7 provide the parts outside the CDR3, is DGGITQSPKYLFRKEGQNVTLSCEQNLNHDAMYWYRQDPGQGLRLIYYSQIVNDFQKGDIAEGYSVSREKKESFPLTVTSAQKNPTAFYLCASSIAHRQSEQYFGPGTRLTVT.

The gene calls are TRBV28 and TRBJ2-7, with TRBD1 matching 8 bases. The length of the CDR3 is 14 residues. Trimming removed 8 bases from V and 4 bases from J; junction bases left unmatched: 10. CDR1 and CDR2 (germline): MDHEN, SYDVKM. The CDR3 sequence is CASLDRDRLYEQYF. The CDR3 bases are TGTGCCAGCCTCGACCGGGACAGGCTATACGAGCAGTACTTC.

V and J are TRBV6-1 and TRBJ1-1; TRBD1 is a possible D gene (6 bases). V was trimmed by 11 bases and J by 0 bases, leaving 13 bases between them. CDR1 and CDR2 from the germline V gene are MNHNS and SASEGT. The CDR3 is made up of 13 amino acids. CDR3 sequence: CASRDTMNTEAFF. The CDR3 DNA sequence: TGTGCCTCAAGGGACACCATGAACACTGAAGCTTTCTTT.

This clone was seen a handful of times. The J gene is TRBJ1-3, the V gene TRBV5-1, with D hard to call. The CDR3 runs 16 residues. Germline lookup yields CDR1 SGHRS and CDR2 YFSETQ. The germline V and J ends were trimmed by 4 bases and 4 bases, with 18 bases remaining between them. Here the CDR3 DNA reads TGCGCCAGCAGCGCCTACGGGGTCGAGTCAGGAAACACCATATATTTT. Its translation: CASSAYGVESGNTIYF. Full variable domain (rest looked up from reference TRBV5-1 and TRBJ1-3): KAGVTQTPRYLIKTRGQQVTLSCSPISGHRSVSWYQQTPGQGLQFLFEYFSETQRNKGNFPGRFSGRQFSNSRSEMNVSTLELGDSALYLCASSAYGVESGNTIYFGEGSWLTVV.

About this clone: This sample includes further DNA sequences coding for the same CDR3. The CDR3 spells CASSWGLAGAYEQYF. Here the CDR3 DNA reads TGTGCCAGCAGCTGGGGACTAGCGGGGGCCTACGAGCAGTACTTC. The chain combines TRBV7-2 with TRBJ2-7, with 14 bases fitting TRBD2. The CDR3 spans 15 residues. CDR1 is SGHTA and CDR2 is FQGNSA in the germline V gene. V shed 4 bases and J 2 bases; nucleotides not matched to a gene: 1.

The rearrangement joins TRBV4-2 to TRBJ2-7; 7 positions agree with TRBD1. This CDR3 spans 13 amino acids. The junction had 3 bases not matched to a gene; V was cut back by 4 bases and J by 3 bases. Germline CDR1 is LGHNA and CDR2 is YNFKEQ. The CDR3 is CASSPWDSYEQYF. CDR3 sequence (DNA): TGTGCCAGCAGCCCCTGGGACAGCTACGAGCAGTACTTC.

V and J are TRBV11-2 and TRBJ2-7; 9 nucleotides match TRBD1. Germline V gene sequence: CDR1 SGHAT, CDR2 FQNNGV. With V trimmed by 0 bases and J by 1 base, 4 bases remained unmatched. The CDR3 spans 16 residues. The CDR3 loop reads CASSLDRGQGSYEQYF. The CDR3 DNA follows: TGTGCCAGCAGCTTAGATAGGGGACAGGGTTCCTACGAGCAGTACTTC.

The gene calls are TRBV7-3 and TRBJ1-3; D remains unclear. The V gene's germline CDR1 is SGHTA and CDR2 FQGTGA. This CDR3 has 15 residues. V was shortened by 2 bases and J by 0 bases, with 8 bases between the two germline ends. In DNA form, the CDR3 reads TGTGCCAGCAGCTTATCGGCGGGCTCTGGAAACACCATATATTTT. It encodes CASSLSAGSGNTIYF.

The rearrangement uses TRBV6-6 and TRBJ1-3; D not resolved. The V end lost 6 bases, the J end lost 1 base, and 13 bases lay between the germline ends. CDR1 is MNHNY, CDR2 SVGAGI, per germline (reference sequence). This CDR3 has 15 residues. The CDR3 region has the DNA TGTGCCAGCAGCCCCACAGTCCTATCTGGAAACACCATATATTTT. It specifies CASSPTVLSGNTIYF.

This clone was seen only once. At one of its ends the junction is not consistent with the germline gene, which may arise from a read error. This chain uses TRBV7-9 with TRBJ1-1; D gene uncertain. This CDR3 region has 15 residues. CDR1 is SEHNR and CDR2 is FQNEAQ in the germline V gene (reference sequence). CDR3 residues: CSSSLLPAVNTEAFF. Written as DNA, the CDR3 is TGTTCCAGCAGCTTACTTCCCGCGGTGAACACTGAAGCTTTCTTT.

The V gene is TRBV4-1, the J gene TRBJ2-1; 13 bases map to TRBD2. This CDR3 is 18 amino acids long. CDR1 is MGHRA and CDR2 is YSYEKL in the germline V gene. The V segment lost 2 bases and the J segment 2 bases; nucleotides outside the gene matches: 6. CDR3 DNA sequence: TGCGCCAGCAGCCAAATGGGACTAGCGGGACAGCCCTACAATGAGCAGTTCTTC. Amino acid sequence: CASSQMGLAGQPYNEQFF.